The 18 T cell receptor beta chains given below trace back to one sample, sequenced in a study of CD8 T cells in Susac syndrome. An input of roughly 0.45 to 1 ug of RNA was subjected to reverse transcription using random hexamers. One entry per CDR3 protein results from TCRdb running MiXCR on the immunoSEQ multiplex PCR reads. Of about 180,000 distinct CDR3 sequences listed, under 95% are singletons. Sequenced input: CD4+ T cells from PBMCs. These receptors came from a human donor with Susac syndrome.

The chain recombines TRBV7-3 with TRBJ1-1, with D unclear. Germline assignment: CDR1 SGHTA and CDR2 FQGTGA. This CDR3 is 17 amino acids long. Between the trimmed V and J ends, which lost 1 base and 0 bases, there was a span of 15 bases. As DNA, the CDR3 is TGTGCCAGCAGCTTAATGGCTGGCGGCGGGGTGAACACTGAAGCTTTCTTT. Translating it yields CASSLMAGGGVNTEAFF.

V gene TRBV12-3 or TRBV12-4 combines with J gene TRBJ2-5; D not certain. The CDR3 contains 12 residues. V shed 4 bases and J shed 1 base, with 4 bases lying between them. The CDR3 loop is CASSSFQETQYF. The CDR3 bases are TGTGCCAGCAGTTCCTTCCAAGAGACCCAGTACTTC.

The gene calls are TRBV28 and TRBJ2-7; 7 nucleotides agree with TRBD2. The CDR3 has 16 residues. Per germline, CDR1 MDHEN and CDR2 SYDVKM. V was pared by 5 bases and J by 6 bases, with 16 bases of the junction left unmatched. The CDR3 sequence: CASSPWTRSPSGEQYF. CDR3 bases: TGTGCCAGCAGTCCCTGGACTAGGAGCCCATCGGGCGAGCAGTACTTC.

The chain combines TRBV20-1 with TRBJ2-3; 7 bases agree with TRBD2. The germline gives CDR1 DFQATT, CDR2 SNEGSKA (reference sequence). V shed 6 bases, J shed 4 bases, and the junction held 1 base outside the gene matches. The CDR3 has 11 amino acids. The CDR3 DNA reads TGCAGTGCGGGGAGGGCAGATACGCAGTATTTT. It translates to CSAGRADTQYF.

V gene TRBV9 combines with J gene TRBJ1-1, with D possibly matching TRBD1 (6 bases). V was trimmed by 5 bases and J by 2 bases, leaving 7 bases between them. The CDR3 loop spans 12 amino acids. Germline lookup yields CDR1 SGDLS and CDR2 YYNGEE. CDR3 in amino acids: CASSGTNTEAFF. CDR3 bases: TGTGCCAGCAGTGGGACAAACACTGAAGCTTTCTTT.

The V and J genes are TRBV5-1 and TRBJ2-3, with 7 bases lining up with TRBD2. Germline trimming cut 6 bases from V and 0 bases from J; bases unmatched to any gene: 7. Germline V lookup: CDR1 SGHRS, CDR2 YFSETQ. This CDR3 has 15 residues. The CDR3 DNA reads as TGCGCCAGCAACCTGGGGGGGGTTAGCACAGATACGCAGTATTTT. Its protein is CASNLGGVSTDTQYF.

This chain connects TRBV20-1 to TRBJ2-5; 8 bases map to TRBD2. Trimming cost V 6 bases and J 5 bases; bases outside gene matches: 8. Germline lookup yields CDR1 DFQATT and CDR2 SNEGSKA (reference sequence). This CDR3 has 13 residues. The CDR3 DNA reads TGCAGTGCCACCGGGGGGGTCGAGGAGACCCAGTACTTC. It codes for CSATGGVEETQYF.

V and J are TRBV12-3 or TRBV12-4 and TRBJ1-5; D ambiguous. With 8 bases removed from V and 2 bases from J, the gap between germline ends came to 16 bases. This CDR3 is 15 amino acids long. The CDR3 nucleotides are TGTGCCAGCGGCCCCGGGCGGAACGGCAATCAGCCCCAGCATTTT. Its protein product is CASGPGRNGNQPQHF.

The rearrangement uses TRBV20-1 and TRBJ2-1; perhaps TRBD1 as D (5 bases). This CDR3 is built from 13 residues. The V end was cut by 3 bases, the J end by 8 bases, with 14 bases between. Germline V lookup: CDR1 DFQATT, CDR2 SNEGSKA (reference sequence). This CDR3 reads CSASRGTDDEQFF. In DNA form, the CDR3 reads TGCAGTGCTAGTAGGGGCACAGACGATGAGCAGTTCTTC.

The rearrangement uses TRBV30 and TRBJ1-5, with a tentative D call TRBD1 (5 bases). Trimming cost V 1 base and J 6 bases, with 10 bases left between them. Germline values: CDR1 GTSNPN, CDR2 SVGIG (reference sequence). CDR3 length: 13 amino acids. As DNA, the CDR3 is TGTGCCTGGAGTGGAGGGAGGGGTCAGCCCCAGCATTTT. Its translation is CAWSGGRGQPQHF. Drawing the rest from reference TRBV30 and TRBJ1-5, the complete variable domain is SQTIHQWPATLVQPVGSPLSLECTVEGTSNPNLYWYRQAAGRGLQLLFYSVGIGQISSEVPQNLSASRPQDRQFILSSKKLLLSDSGFYLCAWSGGRGQPQHFGDGTRLSIL.

In DNA, the CDR3 is TGTGCCAGCAGCTCCCCGACAGGGGGCAGCTATGGCTACACCTTC. Its translation: CASSSPTGGSYGYTF. V gene TRBV7-9 combines with J gene TRBJ1-2; TRBD1 aligns across 10 bases. The V gene's germline CDR1 is SEHNR and CDR2 FQNEAQ (reference sequence). This CDR3 region has 15 residues. V lost 4 bases to trimming and J lost 4 bases; unmatched junction nucleotides: 6.

This chain connects TRBV7-8 to TRBJ1-1; no clear D. Germline CDR1 reads SGHVS; CDR2 reads FQNEAQ. The V and J ends lost 0 bases and 4 bases respectively, with 9 bases between them. This CDR3 region has 14 residues. The CDR3 DNA is TGTGCCAGCAGCTTAGCGTACCAGCTCACTGAAGCTTTCTTT. As protein: CASSLAYQLTEAFF. The full variable domain, completed using reference TRBV7-8 and TRBJ1-1, is GAGVSQSPRYKVAKRGQDVALRCDPISGHVSLFWYQQALGQGPEFLTYFQNEAQLDKSGLPSDRFFAERPEGSVSTLKIQRTQQEDSAVYLCASSLAYQLTEAFFGQGTRLTVV.

The chain uses TRBV20-1 and TRBJ2-7; the match to TRBD1 covers 8 bases. Unmatched junction bases numbered 7, after V lost 6 bases and J lost 6 bases. The CDR3 length is 12 residues. Germline V gene sequence: CDR1 DFQATT, CDR2 SNEGSKA (reference sequence). CDR3 coding DNA: TGCAGTGCGGACCGACAGGGGAGCGAGCAGTACTTC. As protein: CSADRQGSEQYF.

The rearrangement uses TRBV7-2 and TRBJ2-1; D perhaps matches TRBD1 (6 bases). CDR1 and CDR2 from the germline V gene are SGHTA and FQGNSA. The CDR3 has 14 amino acids. V lost 3 bases, J lost 5 bases, and 11 bases lay in between. The CDR3 reads CASSFQQGNNEQFF. Written as DNA, the CDR3 is TGTGCCAGCAGCTTCCAACAGGGCAACAATGAGCAGTTCTTC.

The chain recombines TRBV6-1 with TRBJ2-5; 8 bases match TRBD1. The CDR3 covers 16 residues. Germline CDR1 is MNHNS and CDR2 is SASEGT. Germline trimming cut 5 bases from V and 4 bases from J; bases unmatched to any gene: 12. CDR3: CASSRGGQGFGETQYF. In nucleotides, the CDR3 is TGTGCCAGCAGTCGGGGAGGACAGGGTTTTGGAGAGACCCAGTACTTC.

The chain links TRBV12-3 or TRBV12-4 to TRBJ2-7; D may be TRBD2 (7 bases). This CDR3 comprises 14 residues. Trimming took 3 bases from V and 2 from J, leaving 11 bases between them. The CDR3 DNA reads TGTGCCAGCAGTTTTGAGGGGGGGACCTACGAGCAGTACTTC. It codes for CASSFEGGTYEQYF.

This chain connects TRBV4-2 to TRBJ2-1; D is ambiguous. This CDR3 is built from 17 residues. Trimming shortened V by 0 bases and J by 4 bases, and 16 bases separated the two germline ends. Germline V lookup: CDR1 LGHNA, CDR2 YNFKEQ. This CDR3 reads CASSQDGSSFEYNEQFF. The CDR3 nucleotides read TGTGCCAGCAGCCAAGATGGGTCCAGCTTCGAATACAATGAGCAGTTCTTC.

This rearrangement joins TRBV6-5 to TRBJ2-7; 8 bases agree with TRBD2. Germline loops: CDR1 MNHEY, CDR2 SVGAGI. This CDR3 spans 14 amino acids. V was pared by 6 bases and J by 2 bases, with 6 bases of the junction left unmatched. The CDR3, as DNA: TGTGCCAGCAGCACTAGCGGTTGGGCCTACGAGCAGTACTTC. Its protein is CASSTSGWAYEQYF.